This TCR beta chain stems from a study of shared clonotypes between healthy human individuals. Germline lookup yields CDR1 SGDLS and CDR2 YYNGEE. The CDR3 contains 16 residues. J was trimmed by 0 bases and V by 2 bases; bases with no gene match: 3. It was CD45RO-negative cells, positively selected for CCR7, that made up naive CD8 cells, with terminally differentiated effector memory CD45RA+ cells excluded. The data were produced by immunoSEQ multiplex PCR, yet TCRdb's version contains in-frame clones alone and is incomplete. The sample carries roughly 650,000 clones, 90% to 97% recorded once. This clonotype was obtained from a woman in her twenties or thirties in good health. The chain recombines TRBV9 with TRBJ2-3; 10 nucleotides match TRBD2. The sequencing input was naive CD8+ T cells sorted from blood. The DNA of the CDR3 is TGTGCCAGCAGCGTTGGACTAGCGGCTAGCACAGATACGCAGTATTTT. This sequence encodes CASSVGLAASTDTQYF.